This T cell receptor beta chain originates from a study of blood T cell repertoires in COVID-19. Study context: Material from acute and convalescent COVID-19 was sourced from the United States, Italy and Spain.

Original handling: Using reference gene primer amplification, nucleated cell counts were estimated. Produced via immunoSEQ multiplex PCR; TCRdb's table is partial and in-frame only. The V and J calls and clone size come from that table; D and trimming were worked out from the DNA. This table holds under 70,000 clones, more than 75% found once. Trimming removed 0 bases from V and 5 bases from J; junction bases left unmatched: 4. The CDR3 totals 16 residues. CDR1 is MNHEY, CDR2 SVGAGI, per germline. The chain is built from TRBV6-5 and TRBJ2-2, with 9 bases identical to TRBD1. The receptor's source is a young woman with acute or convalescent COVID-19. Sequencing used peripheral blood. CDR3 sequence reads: CASSYSTGGGTGELFF. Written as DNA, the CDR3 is TGTGCCAGCAGTTACTCGACAGGGGGTGGAACCGGGGAGCTGTTTTTT.